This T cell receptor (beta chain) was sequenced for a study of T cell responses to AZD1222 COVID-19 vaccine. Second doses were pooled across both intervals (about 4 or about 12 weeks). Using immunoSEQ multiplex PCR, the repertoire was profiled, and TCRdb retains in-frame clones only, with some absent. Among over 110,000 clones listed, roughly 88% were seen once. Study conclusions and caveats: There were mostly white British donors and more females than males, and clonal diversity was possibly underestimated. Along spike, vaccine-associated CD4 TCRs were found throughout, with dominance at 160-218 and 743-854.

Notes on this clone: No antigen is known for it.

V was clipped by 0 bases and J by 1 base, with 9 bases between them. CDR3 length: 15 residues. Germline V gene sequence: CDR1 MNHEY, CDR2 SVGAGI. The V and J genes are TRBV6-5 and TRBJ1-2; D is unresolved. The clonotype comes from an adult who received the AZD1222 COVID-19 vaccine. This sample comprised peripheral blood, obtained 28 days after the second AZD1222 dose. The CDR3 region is CASSYSSGFNYGYTF. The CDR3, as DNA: TGTGCCAGCAGTTACTCCTCGGGCTTTAACTATGGCTACACCTTC.